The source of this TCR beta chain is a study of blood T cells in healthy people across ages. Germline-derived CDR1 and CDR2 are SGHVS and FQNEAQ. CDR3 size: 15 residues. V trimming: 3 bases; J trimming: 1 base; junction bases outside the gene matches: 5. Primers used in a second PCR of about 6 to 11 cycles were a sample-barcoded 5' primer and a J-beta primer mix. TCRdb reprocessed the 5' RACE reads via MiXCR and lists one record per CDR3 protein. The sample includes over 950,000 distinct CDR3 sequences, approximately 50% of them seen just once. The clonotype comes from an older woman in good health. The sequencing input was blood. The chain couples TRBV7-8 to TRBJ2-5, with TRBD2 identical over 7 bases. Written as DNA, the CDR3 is TGTGCCAGCAGCTTCACTCCTAGCGGCCAAGAGACCCAGTACTTC. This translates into CASSFTPSGQETQYF.